Listed here is a single T cell receptor beta chain. The antigen is unknown. This sample is drawn from a study of CD8+ T cells in alopecia areata. Trimming pared 5 bases from V and 1 base from J, leaving 16 bases between. Germline loops: CDR1 SEHNR, CDR2 FQNEAQ (reference sequence). This CDR3 spans 16 amino acids. Study-level results: Against the mouse data, patients shared TCRs less clearly, possibly for HLA reasons.

It was cDNA, reverse transcribed from extracted RNA, that served as the sequencing template. Sequencing used immunoSEQ multiplex PCR; TCRdb keeps in-frame clones, though not all of them. This table has some 170,000 clones, 59% appearing once. The rearrangement links TRBV7-9 to TRBJ2-3; D may be TRBD1 or TRBD2 (7 bases each). The input for sequencing was CD4+ T cells sorted from blood, taken at week 0. This TCR was recovered from a human donor with alopecia areata. CDR3 loop: CASSPQGGAGTDTQYF. CDR3 sequence (DNA): TGTGCCAGCAGCCCCCAGGGGGGGGCGGGCACAGATACGCAGTATTTT.